This paragraph reports one TCR beta chain. Its specificity is unknown. Vbeta (60) and Jbeta (13) primers were used in the PCR. TCRdb keeps only in-frame clones here, not all; method: immunoSEQ multiplex PCR. The table lists tens of thousands of clones, over 75% of them singletons. Trimming removed 5 bases at V and 5 bases at J, with 7 bases between. The CDR3 has 12 amino acids. Germline V gene data show CDR1 as LNHDA and CDR2 as SQIVND (reference sequence). This sample was taken from a study of cytomegalovirus exposure and HLA in healthy donors. Findings and caveats of the study: Being productive about 90% or about 30% of the time was typical of most TCR beta V segments in an earlier analysis.

The source of this sequence is a man aged 50 to 59 in good health and CMV-seronegative. Specimen: PBMCs. V is TRBV19 and J is TRBJ1-5; the D is unclear. The CDR3 region is CASSLRDQPQHF. CDR3 in DNA: TGTGCCAGTAGTTTACGAGATCAGCCCCAGCATTTT.